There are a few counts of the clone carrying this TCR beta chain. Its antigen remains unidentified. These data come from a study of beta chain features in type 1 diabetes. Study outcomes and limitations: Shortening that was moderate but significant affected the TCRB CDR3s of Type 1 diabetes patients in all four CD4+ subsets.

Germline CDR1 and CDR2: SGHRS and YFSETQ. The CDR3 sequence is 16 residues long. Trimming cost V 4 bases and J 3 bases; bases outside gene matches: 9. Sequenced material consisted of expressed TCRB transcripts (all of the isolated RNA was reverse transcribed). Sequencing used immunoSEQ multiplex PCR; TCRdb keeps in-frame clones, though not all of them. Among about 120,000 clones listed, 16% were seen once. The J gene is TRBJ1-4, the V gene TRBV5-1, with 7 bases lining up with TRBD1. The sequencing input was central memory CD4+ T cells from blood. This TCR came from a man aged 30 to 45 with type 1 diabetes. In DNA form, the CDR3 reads TGCGCCAGCAGCCTTACAGGGGCCGTTTCTAATGAAAAACTGTTTTTT. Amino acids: CASSLTGAVSNEKLFF.